A single T cell receptor (beta chain) is shown here with its context. Sequencing used immunoSEQ multiplex PCR; TCRdb keeps in-frame clones, though not all of them. Here the sample spans approximately 170,000 clones, roughly 80% being singletons. These data originate in a study of blood T cell repertoires in COVID-19. Sequencing was carried out using PBMCs or T cells enriched from blood (not recorded which). This TCR derives from a woman aged 45-59 years who had recovered from COVID-19.

The CDR3: CASGLFSGRAFTQYF. The CDR3 bases are TGTGCCAGCGGACTCTTTAGCGGGAGGGCCTTTACGCAGTATTTT. This chain joins TRBV6-5 and TRBJ2-3; 11 bases fit TRBD2. From germline, CDR1 is MNHEY and CDR2 SVGAGI. The CDR3 has 15 residues. With V trimmed by 8 bases and J by 8 bases, 12 bases remained unmatched.